Listed below are T cell receptor beta chains from one sample, sequenced in a study of cytotoxic CD8 clonotypes in ibrutinib-treated CLL. This table comes from immunoSEQ multiplex PCR, and its TCRdb copy is limited to in-frame clones, with some not included. The table has around 310,000 clones, 80% seen once. The specimen comprised PBMCs, sampled before ibrutinib treatment. Receptor source: a human donor with chronic lymphocytic leukemia. Both conserved end residues are trimmed from each CDR3.

>TRBV5-6
ASSSALETQY
>TRBV11-3
ASSPGLAGAYEQY
>TRBV6-5
ASSYRGDNQPQH
>TRBV7-2
ASSLYRTGGETQY
>TRBV4-1
ASSQRTGTSGNNEQF
>TRBV27
ASSSGLYYEQY
>TRBV28
ATMGSPKETQY
>TRBV6-6
ASCPAGTYNEQF
>TRBV6-1
ASRGTSYGYT
>TRBV9
ASSAGLAANEQF
>TRBV28
ASSPVGGGTNEKLF
>TRBV18
ASSPPGTLEKLF
>TRBV15
ATSRARYYEQY
>TRBV5-1
ASSLVRGGDEQY
>TRBV7-9
ASSWTAAVRVEQY
>TRBV30
AWSVDREKYIQY
>TRBV4-1
ASSRSGELF
>TRBV18
ASSPTQDTGNTIY
>TRBV30
AWSRDSSRDEQY
>TRBV2
ASSDLEGTASYEQY
>TRBV19
ASSTTGTYGYT
>TRBV4-3
ASSQDLAQGYQPQH
>TRBV19
ASRGWNYGYT
>TRBV5-8
ASSLDNTGELF
>TRBV2
ASSERSGRAYNEQF
>TRBV15
ATSRVEGGYT
>TRBV30
AWSIGRNTEAF
>TRBV30
AWSQVSGINTGELF
>TRBV5-4
ASSSDPGWDEKLF
>TRBV6-5
ASSYSISGDSYEQY
>TRBV5-1
ASSSRLAGGFTETQY
>TRBV5-1
ASSLSADRVDGYT
>TRBV20-1
SARDRFGYT
>TRBV7-8
ASSPGGTGAGQPQH
>TRBV6-4
ASSDPPLCGRYPDTQY
>TRBV7-2
ASSLASGSGYEQY
>TRBV18
ASSPIFSGGRLSNNEQF
>TRBV2
ASSEAQVRRPQH
>TRBV27
ASSPLGPYEQY
>TRBV5-4
ASSWGGEQF
>TRBV25-1
ASSHRDGATEAF
>TRBV6-5
ASSWTKEAGNTIY
>TRBV4-2
ASSQGGQGGEKLF
>TRBV15
ATSSPIKNTGELF
>TRBV7-9
ASSLDHTGRDFGYT
>TRBV10-3
AIRAGTGIGTDTQY
>TRBV30
AWSTLAASYEQY
>TRBV25-1
ASSESIAGVYEQY
>TRBV10-3
AISYGTNGYT
>TRBV7-9
ASSPTPTRSYEQY
>TRBV28
ASSLTSHNEQF
>TRBV19
ATQSSGAYNEQF
>TRBV6-4
ASSESLSVGGLSGANVLT
>TRBV28
ASSFGRGLTEAF